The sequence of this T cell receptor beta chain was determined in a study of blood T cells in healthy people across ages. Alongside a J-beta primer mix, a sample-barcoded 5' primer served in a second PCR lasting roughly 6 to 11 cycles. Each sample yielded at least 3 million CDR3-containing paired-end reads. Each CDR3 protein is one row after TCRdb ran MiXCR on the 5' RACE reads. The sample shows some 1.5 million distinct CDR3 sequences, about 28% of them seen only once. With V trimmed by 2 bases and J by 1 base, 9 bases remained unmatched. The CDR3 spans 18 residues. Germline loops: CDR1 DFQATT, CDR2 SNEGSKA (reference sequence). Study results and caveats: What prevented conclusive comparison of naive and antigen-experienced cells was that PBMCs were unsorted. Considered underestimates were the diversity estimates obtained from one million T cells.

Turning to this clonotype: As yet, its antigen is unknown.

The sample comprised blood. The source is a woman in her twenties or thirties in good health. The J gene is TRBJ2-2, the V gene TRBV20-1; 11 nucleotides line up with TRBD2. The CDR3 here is CSARSYQTSGKNTGELFF. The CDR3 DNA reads TGCAGTGCTAGATCTTACCAGACTAGCGGGAAGAACACCGGGGAGCTGTTTTTT.